These 28 T cell receptor beta chains came from one sample sequenced in a study of beta chain features in type 1 diabetes. Isolated RNA was reverse transcribed in full, so expressed TCRB transcripts were sequenced. TCRdb's copy holds only in-frame clones and misses some; the assay was immunoSEQ multiplex PCR. The sample holds about 290,000 clones, about 8% seen once. The sequenced sample was central memory CD4+ T cells from blood. These TCRs come from a woman younger than 35 in good health.

This chain connects TRBV9 to TRBJ2-3; 7 bases line up with TRBD1. Germline V gene sequence: CDR1 SGDLS, CDR2 YYNGEE. Trimming at V came to 7 bases and at J to 3 bases, leaving 14 bases not matched to a gene. This CDR3 has 16 residues. CDR3 protein: CASSPQWTGGTDTQYF. The CDR3, as DNA: TGTGCCAGCTCACCACAGTGGACAGGAGGAACAGATACGCAGTATTTT.

CDR3 region: CASRSGRGSYNEQFF. DNA for the CDR3: TGTGCCAGCCGGTCGGGGCGAGGCTCCTACAATGAGCAGTTCTTC. The genes are TRBV27 and TRBJ2-1; possibly TRBD1 or TRBD2 for D (5 bases each). This CDR3 has 15 residues. V lost 8 bases to trimming and J lost 0 bases, with 14 bases between them. From germline, CDR1 is MNHEY and CDR2 SMNVEV (reference sequence).

The V call is TRBV27, the J call TRBJ1-6; D gene unclear. V was clipped by 2 bases and J by 14 bases, with 22 bases between them. The CDR3 extends over 16 amino acids. CDR1 is MNHEY and CDR2 is SMNVEV in the germline V gene (reference sequence). The chain's CDR3 is CASSLKITAPLLALHF. The CDR3 bases are TGTGCCAGCAGTTTAAAGATCACAGCCCCCCTGCTCGCCCTCCACTTT.

The chain is built from TRBV6-4 and TRBJ2-7; no reliable D call. The CDR3 extends over 12 amino acids. The germline CDR1 and CDR2 sequences are MRHNA and SNTAGT. The V and J ends lost 2 bases and 1 base respectively, with 3 bases between them. CDR3 DNA sequence: TGTGCCAGCAGTGACCGATCCTACGAGCAGTACGTC. It specifies CASSDRSYEQYV.

The CDR3 DNA is TGTGCCTGGAGTGAAACGAGGGGGCTGACTAATGAAAAACTGTTTTTT. Encoded protein: CAWSETRGLTNEKLFF. This rearrangement joins TRBV30 to TRBJ1-4, with TRBD1 matching over 7 bases. CDR3 length: 16 residues. Germline CDR1 reads GTSNPN; CDR2 reads SVGIG (reference sequence). The V segment lost 1 base and the J segment 2 bases; nucleotides outside the gene matches: 7.

This chain uses TRBV7-9 with TRBJ1-4; D is unresolved. The germline V gene encodes CDR1 SEHNR and CDR2 FQNEAQ (reference sequence). The CDR3 extends over 13 amino acids. V lost 2 bases and J 6 bases, leaving 7 bases between the germline ends. The CDR3 DNA sequence: TGTGCCAGCAGCTTACACGTCGATGAAAAACTGTTTTTT. It encodes CASSLHVDEKLFF. Complete variable domain (other parts from reference TRBV7-9 and TRBJ1-4): DTGVSQNPRHKITKRGQNVTFRCDPISEHNRLYWYRQTLGQGPEFLTYFQNEAQLEKSRLLSDRFSAERPKGSFSTLEIQRTEQGDSAMYLCASSLHVDEKLFFGSGTQLSVL.

V usage is TRBV7-9 and J usage is TRBJ2-1; 9 bases align to TRBD2. Germline CDR1 is SEHNR and CDR2 is FQNEAQ (reference sequence). V trimming: 5 bases; J trimming: 9 bases; junction bases outside the gene matches: 11. CDR3 size: 15 residues. This CDR3 is CASSPSGSGSVEQFF. The CDR3 DNA is TGTGCCAGCAGCCCGAGTGGTAGCGGGAGCGTTGAGCAGTTCTTC.

The V and J genes are TRBV18 and TRBJ2-3; a weak D match, TRBD2 (6 bases). CDR1 KGHSH and CDR2 LQKENI come from the germline V gene. CDR3 length: 15 residues. The V end was cut by 1 base, the J end by 3 bases, with 11 bases between. CDR3 loop: CASSPRASATDTQYF. The DNA of the CDR3 is TGTGCCAGCTCACCACGGGCTAGCGCAACAGATACGCAGTATTTT. Based on the CDR3 plus reference TRBV18 and TRBJ2-3, the full variable domain is NAGVMQNPRHLVRRRGQEARLRCSPMKGHSHVYWYRQLPEEGLKFMVYLQKENIIDESGMPKERFSAEFPKEGPSILRIQQVVRGDSAAYFCASSPRASATDTQYFGPGTRLTVL.

This clone was counted at least ten times. This chain uses TRBV7-9 with TRBJ2-1; 9 bases are a match to TRBD1. The V gene end was trimmed by 5 bases and the J gene end by 3 bases; junction bases not matched to a gene: 8. The CDR3 sequence is 16 residues long. Germline V CDR1 and CDR2: SEHNR, FQNEAQ (reference sequence). The CDR3 loop is CASSILRDRDYNEQFF. Here the CDR3 DNA reads TGTGCCAGCAGCATCCTCCGGGACAGGGACTACAATGAGCAGTTCTTC.

The chain uses TRBV5-4 and TRBJ2-2; 13 bases are a match to TRBD2. Germline CDR1 reads SGHNT; CDR2 reads YYREEE (reference sequence). There are 16 residues in the CDR3. With V trimmed by 4 bases and J by 7 bases, 7 bases remained unmatched. The CDR3, as DNA: TGTGCCAGCAGCCCTGGGACTAGCGGGGTTCGCGGGGAGCTGTTTTTT. Translating gives CASSPGTSGVRGELFF.

The chain carries TRBV9 and TRBJ2-1; no firm D call. CDR3 length: 13 residues. CDR1 and CDR2 (germline): SGDLS, YYNGEE. V was clipped by 0 bases and J by 6 bases, with 7 bases between them. The CDR3 DNA sequence: TGTGCCAGCAGCGTAGAATCCCGCAATGAGCAGTTCTTC. As protein: CASSVESRNEQFF.

The chain couples TRBV7-6 to TRBJ1-4; D may be TRBD1 (5 bases). CDR1 SGHVS and CDR2 FNYEAQ come from the germline V gene. V dropped 0 bases and J dropped 6 bases, with 8 bases sitting between them. The CDR3 has 14 residues. CDR3 protein: CASSLAPRDEKLFF. In DNA, the CDR3 is TGTGCCAGCAGCTTAGCCCCCAGGGATGAAAAACTGTTTTTT.

The chain links TRBV7-3 to TRBJ2-7; D remains ambiguous. This CDR3 is 13 amino acids long. V was shortened by 2 bases and J by 3 bases, with 8 bases between the two germline ends. CDR1 is SGHTA and CDR2 is FQGTGA in the germline V gene. The DNA of the CDR3 is TGTGCCAGCAGCTTAGAGGCTAACTACGAGCAGTACTTC. Its protein product is CASSLEANYEQYF. The full variable domain, rest sourced from reference TRBV7-3 and TRBJ2-7, is GAGVSQTPSNKVTEKGKYVELRCDPISGHTALYWYRQSLGQGPEFLIYFQGTGAADDSGLPNDRFFAVRPEGSVSTLKIQRTERGDSAVYLCASSLEANYEQYFGPGTRLTVT.

This clone occurred a few times. The chain joins TRBV5-8 to TRBJ1-2; 7 bases are a match to TRBD1. The CDR3 is made up of 14 amino acids. Germline V gene lookup returns CDR1 SGHTS and CDR2 YDEGEE. The V segment lost 2 bases and the J segment 3 bases; nucleotides outside the gene matches: 4. The CDR3 here is CASSFGTAYYGYTF. CDR3 bases: TGTGCCAGCAGCTTTGGGACAGCCTACTATGGCTACACCTTC.

This clone was recorded a few times. The chain has TRBV19 and TRBJ2-1; D possibly matches TRBD1 or TRBD2 (5 bases each). V shed 7 bases and J shed 7 bases, with 14 bases lying between them. Germline values: CDR1 LNHDA, CDR2 SQIVND (reference sequence). This CDR3 has 13 residues. The chain's CDR3 is CASTLWGKNEQFF. The CDR3, as DNA: TGTGCCAGTACCTTATGGGGGAAGAATGAGCAGTTCTTC.

This clone was seen at least ten times. The same CDR3 also results from other DNA sequences found in this sample. The chain couples TRBV18 to TRBJ2-5; D remains unclear. The V end lost 2 bases, the J end lost 0 bases, and 1 base lay between the germline ends. Germline loops: CDR1 KGHSH, CDR2 LQKENI. This CDR3 has 12 amino acids. The chain's CDR3 is CASSPNQETQYF. The CDR3 nucleotides read TGTGCCAGCTCACCAAACCAAGAGACCCAGTACTTC.

Ten or more counts support this clone. The CDR3 loop is CASSLGTSGLYNEQFF. The CDR3 DNA is TGTGCCAGCAGCTTAGGGACTAGCGGCTTATACAATGAGCAGTTCTTC. V is TRBV7-6 and J is TRBJ2-1; 10 positions match TRBD2. The germline CDR1 and CDR2 sequences are SGHVS and FNYEAQ. V lost 1 base to trimming and J lost 4 bases; unmatched junction nucleotides: 4. The CDR3 sequence is 16 residues long. Based on the CDR3 plus reference TRBV7-6 and TRBJ2-1, the full variable domain is GAGVSQSPRYKVTKRGQDVALRCDPISGHVSLYWYRQALGQGPEFLTYFNYEAQQDKSGLPNDRFSAERPEGSISTLTIQRTEQRDSAMYRCASSLGTSGLYNEQFFGPGTRLTVL.

V and J are TRBV7-8 and TRBJ2-3; 7 bases map to TRBD2. The junction had 4 bases not matched to a gene; V was cut back by 5 bases and J by 2 bases. Germline V gene data show CDR1 as SGHVS and CDR2 as FQNEAQ. This CDR3 spans 14 amino acids. This CDR3 is CASSIRLATDTQYF. CDR3 sequence (DNA): TGTGCCAGCAGCATAAGACTAGCCACAGATACGCAGTATTTT. Drawing the rest from reference TRBV7-8 and TRBJ2-3, the complete variable domain is GAGVSQSPRYKVAKRGQDVALRCDPISGHVSLFWYQQALGQGPEFLTYFQNEAQLDKSGLPSDRFFAERPEGSVSTLKIQRTQQEDSAVYLCASSIRLATDTQYFGPGTRLTVL.

The table lists this clone with a few counts. The genes are TRBV19 and TRBJ2-5, with TRBD2 matching over 7 bases. Trimming took 5 bases from V and 0 from J; bases not matched to a gene: 9. CDR1 and CDR2 (germline): LNHDA, SQIVND (reference sequence). The CDR3 is 16 residues long. CDR3 amino acids: CASSSTYLADQETQYF. In nucleotides, the CDR3 is TGTGCCAGTAGTTCAACCTACCTAGCGGACCAAGAGACCCAGTACTTC.

This clone turned up a few times. The gene calls are TRBV5-6 and TRBJ2-3; the D is unclear. CDR1 SGHDT and CDR2 YYEEEE come from the germline V gene. This CDR3 comprises 15 residues. V was pared by 6 bases and J by 2 bases, with 16 bases between. Here the CDR3 reads CASTPRKNNTDTQYF. In DNA form, the CDR3 reads TGTGCCAGCACCCCACGGAAGAATAACACAGATACGCAGTATTTT.

This clone appeared many times. This sequence joins TRBV14 and TRBJ2-1; 8 bases align to TRBD2. The junction had 12 bases not matched to a gene; V was cut back by 4 bases and J by 7 bases. CDR3 length: 16 amino acids. Germline V gene lookup returns CDR1 SGHDN and CDR2 FVKESK. The DNA for the CDR3 is TGTGCCAGCAGCCCGCGGGGGGCTCTCTTTGCAAATGAGCAGTTCTTC. Translation gives CASSPRGALFANEQFF.

This clone occurred a few times. Here the CDR3 reads CASSQESGQGAYTF. CDR3 bases: TGCGCCAGCAGCCAAGAATCGGGACAGGGTGCCTACACCTTC. The chain combines TRBV4-1 with TRBJ1-2; 9 bases align to TRBD1. This CDR3 is built from 14 residues. CDR1 is MGHRA and CDR2 is YSYEKL in the germline V gene. V was clipped by 0 bases and J by 10 bases; unmatched bases: 6.

Concerning this clone: The junction differs from germline at one of its ends, possibly a read error. The genes are TRBV5-4 and TRBJ2-5, with 8 positions matching TRBD1. Germline V CDR1 and CDR2: SGHNT, YYREEE (reference sequence). The CDR3 consists of 14 residues. CDR3 nucleotide sequence: TGCGCCAGCAGCCATCGGACAGGGCAAGAGACCCAGTACTTC. Translated, it gives CASSHRTGQETQYF.

The rearrangement joins TRBV25-1 to TRBJ2-5, with TRBD1 matching 8 bases. CDR1 and CDR2 from the germline V gene are MGHDK and SYGVNS. The CDR3 loop spans 13 amino acids. The trim removed 3 bases at V and 5 bases at J, leaving 2 bases unmatched. The CDR3 loop reads CASSDRDRETQYF. The CDR3 nucleotides are TGTGCCAGCAGTGACCGGGACAGGGAGACCCAGTACTTC.

The CDR3 bases are TGCGCCAGCAGCCAAAACAGGCAAAACAATCAGCCCCAGCATTTT. Translated, it gives CASSQNRQNNQPQHF. The chain links TRBV4-3 to TRBJ1-5, with a weak D call TRBD1 (5 bases). V lost 2 bases, J lost 3 bases, and 11 bases lay in between. The CDR3 has 15 residues. The V gene's germline CDR1 is LGHNA and CDR2 YSLEER.

About this clone: It differs at one base from a far larger clone, so likely a read error. The V call is TRBV11-1, the J call TRBJ2-3; D is unclear. V lost 4 bases, J lost 2 bases, and 1 base lay in between. The CDR3 is 11 residues long. The germline gives CDR1 SGHAT, CDR2 FQDESV (reference sequence). The CDR3 bases are TGTGCCAGCAGCTCCACAGATACGCAGTATTTT. Protein sequence: CASSSTDTQYF.

This clone has more than one count but fewer than ten. The V and J genes are TRBV7-9 and TRBJ1-3; weak D call: TRBD1 (5 bases). V lost 6 bases, J lost 4 bases, and 10 bases lay in between. Germline V lookup: CDR1 SEHNR, CDR2 FQNEAQ (reference sequence). The CDR3 is 13 amino acids. The chain's CDR3 is CASRWGSGNTIYF. The CDR3 DNA is TGTGCCAGCAGGTGGGGGTCCGGAAACACCATATATTTT.

The chain carries TRBV9 and TRBJ2-5; TRBD2 agrees at 12 bases. V shed 4 bases and J 3 bases; nucleotides not matched to a gene: 10. The germline V gene encodes CDR1 SGDLS and CDR2 YYNGEE. The length of the CDR3 is 17 residues. The CDR3 is CASSPRLAGVGKETQYF. CDR3 DNA sequence: TGTGCCAGCAGCCCGAGACTAGCGGGAGTAGGGAAAGAGACCCAGTACTTC. The full variable domain, with the rest looked up from reference TRBV9 and TRBJ2-5, is DSGVTQTPKHLITATGQRVTLRCSPRSGDLSVYWYQQSLDQGLQFLIQYYNGEERAKGNILERFSAQQFPDLHSELNLSSLELGDSALYFCASSPRLAGVGKETQYFGPGTRLLVL.